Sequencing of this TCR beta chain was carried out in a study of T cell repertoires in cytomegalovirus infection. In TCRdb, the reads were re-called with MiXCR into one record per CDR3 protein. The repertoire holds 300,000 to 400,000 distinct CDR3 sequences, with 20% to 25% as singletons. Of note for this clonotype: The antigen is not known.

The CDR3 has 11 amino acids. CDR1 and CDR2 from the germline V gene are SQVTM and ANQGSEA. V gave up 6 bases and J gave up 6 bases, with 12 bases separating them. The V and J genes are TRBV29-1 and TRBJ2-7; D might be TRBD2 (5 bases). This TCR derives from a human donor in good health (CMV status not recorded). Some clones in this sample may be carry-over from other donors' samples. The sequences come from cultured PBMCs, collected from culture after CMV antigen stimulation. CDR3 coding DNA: TGCAGCGTCAGAGGGAGCGGCGAGCAGTACTTC. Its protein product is CSVRGSGEQYF.